Below are 31 T cell receptor beta chains sequenced from a single sample in a study of T cells in Graves' hyperthyroidism and ophthalmopathy. The investigators amplified TCR beta CDR3 regions from RNA transcripts. The HTBI primer set drove a first-round RT-PCR of the TCR CDR3. Via MiXCR, TCRdb re-called the multiplex PCR reads, giving one row per CDR3 protein. The sample records approximately 620,000 distinct CDR3 sequences, more than 15% being singletons. Sequences were obtained from blood. Receptors were obtained from a woman between 40 and 55 years old with Graves' ophthalmopathy.

This clonotype was detected ten times or more. V and J are TRBV3-1 and TRBJ1-2; 10 bases map to TRBD1. This CDR3 is 19 amino acids long. Unmatched junction bases numbered 18, after V lost 4 bases and J lost 4 bases. Germline-derived CDR1 and CDR2 are LGHDT and YNNKEL (reference sequence). In nucleotides, the CDR3 is TGTGCCAGCAGCCCCCTTGAACGCGAGGACAGGGGGGTAAGCTATGGCTACACCTTC. Residues: CASSPLEREDRGVSYGYTF. The full variable domain, with the rest looked up from reference TRBV3-1 and TRBJ1-2, is DTAVSQTPKYLVTQMGNDKSIKCEQNLGHDTMYWYKQDSKKFLKIMFSYNNKELIINETVPNRFSPKSPDKAHLNLHINSLELGDSAVYFCASSPLEREDRGVSYGYTFGSGTRLTVV.

The V gene is TRBV20-1, the J gene TRBJ2-2, with D perhaps matching TRBD1 or TRBD2 (5 bases each). The germline V gene has CDR1 DFQATT and CDR2 SNEGSKA (reference sequence). The CDR3 length is 17 residues. Trimming took off 1 base at V and 1 base at J, with 16 bases between the two ends. CDR3 sequence (DNA): TGCAGTGCTAGAGTCCCGGCAGGGACCGAGAACACCGGGGAGCTGTTTTTT. Its translation is CSARVPAGTENTGELFF.

The chain recombines TRBV20-1 with TRBJ2-5; tentatively, D is TRBD1 or TRBD2 (5 bases each). The CDR3 is 15 amino acids. Germline values: CDR1 DFQATT, CDR2 SNEGSKA (reference sequence). This CDR3 reads CSLLEGLGRGGTQYF. CDR3 bases: TGCAGCCTGCTAGAAGGGCTGGGGCGCGGAGGGACCCAGTACTTC.

Written as DNA, the CDR3 is TGCGCCAGCAGCCAAGGTTTGTTGGGCCTGAACACTGAAGCTTTCTTT. Its protein product is CASSQGLLGLNTEAFF. This rearrangement joins TRBV4-1 to TRBJ1-1; D not resolved. V shed 1 base and J shed 0 bases, with 12 bases lying between them. CDR1 is MGHRA and CDR2 is YSYEKL in the germline V gene. CDR3 length equals 16 residues.

This clonotype appeared a few times. The chain has TRBV11-2 and TRBJ1-2; D not certain. Trimming took off 5 bases at V and 10 bases at J, with 23 bases between the two ends. Germline V CDR1 and CDR2: SGHAT, FQNNGV. The CDR3 covers 15 residues. Here the CDR3 DNA reads TGTGCCAGCAGCCCTCTCCACGGACCGGGAAATATCTACACCTTC. Encoded protein: CASSPLHGPGNIYTF.

This clonotype is a singleton in its sample. This chain uses TRBV11-3 with TRBJ1-1; D possibly corresponds to TRBD1 (6 bases). The V gene's germline CDR1 is SGHNT and CDR2 YENEEA. V lost 5 bases to trimming and J lost 0 bases, with 13 bases between them. The CDR3 loop spans 15 amino acids. The CDR3 is CASSARDIVNTEAFF. As DNA, the CDR3 is TGTGCCAGCAGCGCACGGGACATAGTGAACACTGAAGCTTTCTTT.

This clonotype came up many times. The chain links TRBV11-3 to TRBJ2-1; D might be TRBD2 (6 bases). Germline V gene lookup returns CDR1 SGHNT and CDR2 YENEEA. The V and J ends lost 2 bases and 1 base respectively, with 15 bases between them. The CDR3 contains 17 residues. CDR3: CASSLNGGTLSYNEQFF. CDR3 nucleotides: TGTGCCAGCAGCTTAAATGGGGGGACGCTATCCTACAATGAGCAGTTCTTC. Variable domain in full (rest from reference TRBV11-3 and TRBJ2-1): EAGVVQSPRYKIIEKKQPVAFWCNPISGHNTLYWYLQNLGQGPELLIRYENEEAVDDSQLPKDRFSAERLKGVDSTLKIQPAELGDSAVYLCASSLNGGTLSYNEQFFGPGTRLTVL.

This clonotype turned up a few times. The chain has TRBV30 and TRBJ1-5; a weak D match, TRBD1 (6 bases). Per the germline V gene, CDR1 is GTSNPN and CDR2 is SVGIG (reference sequence). Trimming took 3 bases from V and 7 from J, leaving 16 bases between them. This CDR3 region has 14 residues. CDR3 bases: TGTGCCTGGAGCAAGGGACATGGGGAACAGCCCCAGCATTTT. This codes for CAWSKGHGEQPQHF.

This clonotype was picked up many times. The rearrangement links TRBV7-8 to TRBJ2-1; TRBD2 matches 9 bases. The V and J ends lost 5 bases and 8 bases, in that order; junction bases with no gene match: 19. The germline gives CDR1 SGHVS, CDR2 FQNEAQ. This CDR3 spans 18 amino acids. DNA of the CDR3: TGTGCCAGCAGCAAAGTAGTTGGCGGGAGGGACGAAAATGATGAGCAGTTCTTC. Protein product: CASSKVVGGRDENDEQFF.

This clonotype was picked up a small number of times. The rearrangement links TRBV4-2 to TRBJ2-1; 7 bases map to TRBD1. This CDR3 region has 15 residues. Germline V gene data show CDR1 as LGHNA and CDR2 as YNFKEQ. V shed 3 bases, J shed 7 bases, and the junction held 9 bases outside the gene matches. The CDR3 region has the DNA TGTGCCAGCAGCCACGACAGGGACCCGGGGAATGAGCAGTTCTTC. Protein sequence: CASSHDRDPGNEQFF.

This sequence joins TRBV11-2 and TRBJ1-1, with TRBD1 as a possible D gene (6 bases). There are 15 residues in the CDR3. The germline gives CDR1 SGHAT, CDR2 FQNNGV. V lost 3 bases and J 5 bases, leaving 16 bases between the germline ends. The CDR3 region is CASSLNGGRSTEAFF. The CDR3 coding sequence is TGTGCCAGCAGCTTGAATGGGGGGCGAAGTACTGAAGCTTTCTTT.

V usage is TRBV24-1 and J usage is TRBJ2-3, with 10 positions matching TRBD2. This CDR3 is built from 18 residues. Germline V lookup: CDR1 KGHDR, CDR2 SFDVKD. Trimming removed 0 bases from V and 2 bases from J; junction bases left unmatched: 7. CDR3 DNA sequence: TGTGCCACCAGTGATTTGGTTAGCGGGAGGACGAACACAGATACGCAGTATTTT. Protein product: CATSDLVSGRTNTDTQYF.

This clonotype turned up a few times. The V call is TRBV4-1, the J call TRBJ2-4; 16 bases align to TRBD2. The germline CDR1 and CDR2 sequences are MGHRA and YSYEKL. Trimming removed 4 bases from V and 6 bases from J; junction bases left unmatched: 3. The CDR3 loop spans 16 amino acids. CDR3 DNA: TGCGCCAGCAGCCGGGGACTAGCGGGGGGGCCAAACATTCAGTACTTC. Residues: CASSRGLAGGPNIQYF.

This clonotype was seen repeatedly, ten times or more. V gene TRBV2 combines with J gene TRBJ2-1; D is unresolved. The CDR3 runs 12 residues. Germline CDR1 reads SNHLY; CDR2 reads FYNNEI. The V and J ends lost 6 bases and 5 bases respectively, with 8 bases between them. CDR3 in amino acids: CASSETDNEQFF. The CDR3 DNA sequence: TGTGCCAGCAGCGAAACGGACAATGAGCAGTTCTTC.

CDR3 region: CASSISWSGANVLTF. CDR3 bases: TGCGCCAGCAGCATTAGCTGGTCTGGGGCCAACGTCCTGACTTTC. This chain joins TRBV5-1 and TRBJ2-6; no definite D call. V lost 4 bases, J lost 1 base, and 9 bases lay in between. Per germline, CDR1 SGHRS and CDR2 YFSETQ. CDR3 size: 15 residues.

This clonotype was detected many times. This chain joins TRBV29-1 and TRBJ2-7, with 8 bases aligning to TRBD2. CDR1 is SQVTM, CDR2 ANQGSEA, per germline. V lost 6 bases, J lost 4 bases, and 11 bases stayed unmatched. The CDR3 extends over 14 amino acids. CDR3: CSVITSGGGYEQYF. CDR3 DNA: TGCAGCGTAATAACTAGCGGAGGCGGGTACGAGCAGTACTTC.

This clonotype was counted at least ten times. The V gene is TRBV7-8, the J gene TRBJ2-3; unclear D gene. Germline V lookup: CDR1 SGHVS, CDR2 FQNEAQ. The CDR3 runs 15 residues. With 3 bases removed from V and 2 bases from J, the gap between germline ends came to 12 bases. The CDR3 here is CASSLIETNTDTQYF. Written as DNA, the CDR3 is TGTGCCAGCAGCTTGATAGAAACCAACACAGATACGCAGTATTTT.

This clonotype was counted between two and nine times. This chain joins TRBV25-1 and TRBJ2-6; maybe TRBD1 (5 bases). This CDR3 is built from 13 residues. V shed 7 bases and J shed 2 bases, with 6 bases lying between them. Germline CDR1 is MGHDK and CDR2 is SYGVNS. This CDR3 is CASTRAGANVLTF. The CDR3 nucleotides read TGTGCCAGCACCAGGGCTGGGGCCAACGTCCTGACTTTC.

This clonotype was observed a handful of times. The CDR3 loop is CASSLDSSRGNTIYF. DNA for the CDR3: TGTGCCAGCAGCTTGGACAGCTCCCGGGGAAACACCATATATTTT. The rearrangement uses TRBV7-2 and TRBJ1-3, with a tentative D call TRBD1 (6 bases). The CDR3 spans 15 residues. Deletions cut 3 bases from V and 4 bases from J, with 13 bases between. Germline values: CDR1 SGHTA, CDR2 FQGNSA.

This clonotype was detected only once. The chain has TRBV3-1 and TRBJ2-4, with 7 bases that match TRBD2. The junction had 4 bases not matched to a gene; V was cut back by 2 bases and J by 3 bases. The CDR3 length is 15 residues. Per the germline V gene, CDR1 is LGHDT and CDR2 is YNNKEL (reference sequence). CDR3 bases: TGTGCCAGCAGCCAATCGGGGGGAATCAAAAACATTCAGTACTTC. Its protein product is CASSQSGGIKNIQYF.

This clonotype was seen at least ten times. The CDR3 DNA reads as TGTGCCAGCAGCCACCGCACCGGGGAGCTGTTTTTT. This translates into CASSHRTGELFF. This chain connects TRBV3-1 to TRBJ2-2, with no clear D. This CDR3 contains 12 residues. With 3 bases removed from V and 4 bases from J, the gap between germline ends came to 3 bases. CDR1 LGHDT and CDR2 YNNKEL come from the germline V gene (reference sequence).

In this sample, this clonotype turned up many times. The V call is TRBV7-3, the J call TRBJ2-1; D is perhaps TRBD1 (6 bases). Trimming stripped 1 base from V and 0 bases from J, with 7 bases between. CDR1 SGHTA and CDR2 FQGTGA come from the germline V gene. This CDR3 contains 15 residues. The CDR3 coding sequence is TGTGCCAGCAGCTTAATCAGGGGCTCCTACAATGAGCAGTTCTTC. It encodes CASSLIRGSYNEQFF.

This clonotype was counted at least ten times. The chain recombines TRBV20-1 with TRBJ1-1, with D maybe TRBD1 (5 bases). The CDR3 spans 12 residues. CDR1 is DFQATT, CDR2 SNEGSKA, per germline (reference sequence). V dropped 5 bases and J dropped 5 bases, with 12 bases sitting between them. CDR3 sequence reads: CSAAPGETEAFF. In nucleotides, the CDR3 is TGCAGTGCTGCCCCGGGGGAAACTGAAGCTTTCTTT.

This clonotype came up many times. The V and J genes are TRBV12-3 or TRBV12-4 and TRBJ2-1; perhaps TRBD1 as D (6 bases). Between the trimmed V and J ends, which lost 6 bases and 8 bases, there was a span of 20 bases. The CDR3 has 15 amino acids. As DNA, the CDR3 is TGTGCCAGCAGGGACCAGGGGTTGGTAGCCCATGAGCAGTTCTTC. The encoded protein is CASRDQGLVAHEQFF.

Ten or more counts support this clonotype. This chain links TRBV6-2 or TRBV6-3 with TRBJ2-3, with a tentative D call TRBD1 (5 bases). The CDR3 sequence is 16 residues long. Germline V gene data show CDR1 as MNHEY and CDR2 as SVGEGT. V lost 4 bases, J lost 0 bases, and 14 bases lay in between. The CDR3 DNA is TGTGCCAGCAGTTGGGGTACAGGTTCTAGCACAGATACGCAGTATTTT. Protein product: CASSWGTGSSTDTQYF.

This chain connects TRBV9 to TRBJ2-2; possibly TRBD1 for D (6 bases). CDR3 length: 15 residues. V was cut by 1 base and J by 4 bases, with 11 bases left in between. CDR1 SGDLS and CDR2 YYNGEE come from the germline V gene. CDR3 nucleotides: TGTGCCAGCAGCGTATGGGGGCGCGGCACCGGGGAGCTGTTTTTT. As protein: CASSVWGRGTGELFF.

In its sample, this clonotype was seen many times. V gene TRBV14 combines with J gene TRBJ2-1; no clear D. Trimming removed 4 bases at V and 0 bases at J, with 13 bases between. The germline V gene has CDR1 SGHDN and CDR2 FVKESK. This CDR3 has 16 amino acids. CDR3 in amino acids: CASSLPGSGSYNEQFF. In DNA, the CDR3 is TGTGCCAGCAGCCTACCGGGTTCGGGCTCCTACAATGAGCAGTTCTTC.

The CDR3 is CASSRSGESYEQYF. The CDR3 nucleotides read TGTGCCAGTAGTCGGAGCGGGGAGAGCTACGAGCAGTACTTC. The V call is TRBV19, the J call TRBJ2-7; TRBD2 aligns across 7 bases. The ends lost 5 bases at V and 3 bases at J; junction bases unmatched: 7. The length of the CDR3 is 14 residues. Germline V gene sequence: CDR1 LNHDA, CDR2 SQIVND (reference sequence).

In this sample, this clonotype turned up many times. The chain employs TRBV30 and TRBJ2-7; D is ambiguous. Germline assignment: CDR1 GTSNPN and CDR2 SVGIG (reference sequence). The CDR3 has 12 residues. The ends were cut back, 2 bases at V and 3 bases at J, with 8 bases in the middle. CDR3 protein: CAWSSAHYEQYF. CDR3 nucleotide sequence: TGTGCCTGGAGTTCAGCGCACTACGAGCAGTACTTC.

This clonotype was detected only a few times. The chain carries TRBV28 and TRBJ2-3, with D possibly matching TRBD2 (7 bases). From germline, CDR1 is MDHEN and CDR2 SYDVKM. Trimming cost V 3 bases and J 7 bases, with 20 bases left between them. CDR3 length: 16 residues. CDR3 DNA sequence: TGTGCCAGCAGTTTCCGGGGGGCCGTAGGTAGGAATACGCAGTATTTT. Translating gives CASSFRGAVGRNTQYF.

This clonotype appeared many times. The chain is built from TRBV7-9 and TRBJ1-1; possible D gene TRBD1, 5 bases. This CDR3 is 15 amino acids long. Trimming shortened V by 5 bases and J by 2 bases, and 15 bases separated the two germline ends. Germline V gene lookup returns CDR1 SEHNR and CDR2 FQNEAQ (reference sequence). The CDR3 sequence is CASSPSGRTNTEAFF. The CDR3 DNA reads TGTGCCAGCAGCCCATCGGGACGGACTAACACTGAAGCTTTCTTT.